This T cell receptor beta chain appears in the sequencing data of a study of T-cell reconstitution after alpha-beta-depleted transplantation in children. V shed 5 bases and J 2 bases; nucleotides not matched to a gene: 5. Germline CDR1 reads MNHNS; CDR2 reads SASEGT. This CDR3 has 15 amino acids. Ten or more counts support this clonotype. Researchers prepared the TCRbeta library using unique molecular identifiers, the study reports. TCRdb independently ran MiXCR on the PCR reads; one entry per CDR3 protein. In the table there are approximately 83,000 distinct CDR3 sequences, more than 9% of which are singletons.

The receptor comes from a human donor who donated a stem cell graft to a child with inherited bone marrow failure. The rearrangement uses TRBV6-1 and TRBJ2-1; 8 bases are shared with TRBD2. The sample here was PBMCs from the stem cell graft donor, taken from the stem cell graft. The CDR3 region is CASSKFSGAYNEQFF. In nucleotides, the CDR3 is TGTGCCAGCAGTAAGTTTAGCGGGGCCTACAATGAGCAGTTCTTC.